These 27 T cell receptor beta chains were sequenced from one sample in a study of cytomegalovirus exposure and HLA in healthy donors. Amplification used 60 Vbeta primers and 13 Jbeta primers. Assay used: immunoSEQ multiplex PCR; TCRdb lists only in-frame clones, some missing. The sample has 100,000 to 150,000 clones, 66% seen once. Sequencing used PBMCs. These receptors were obtained from a man between 18 and 29 years old in good health and CMV-seronegative.

This clone was seen once. The rearrangement links TRBV4-3 to TRBJ2-3, with D possibly being TRBD1 (6 bases). The CDR3 is 15 amino acids. Deletions cut 4 bases from V and 8 bases from J, with 19 bases between. Looked up from germline, CDR1 is LGHNA and CDR2 is YSLEER. This CDR3 is CASSPDRWGHITQYF. CDR3 in DNA: TGCGCCAGCAGCCCCGATCGTTGGGGGCACATTACGCAGTATTTT.

This clone was detected only a few times. The chain joins TRBV19 to TRBJ2-1, with D maybe TRBD1 (5 bases). Trimming stripped 10 bases from V and 0 bases from J, with 7 bases between. The CDR3 is made up of 12 amino acids. Germline-derived CDR1 and CDR2 are LNHDA and SQIVND (reference sequence). CDR3 amino acids: CATDSSYNEQFF. The CDR3 DNA reads TGTGCCACCGACAGCTCCTACAATGAGCAGTTCTTC.

V and J are TRBV7-3 and TRBJ2-2; 11 bases align to TRBD2. V lost 5 bases and J lost 0; bases outside the gene matches: 5. The CDR3 runs 17 residues. Germline V gene lookup returns CDR1 SGHTA and CDR2 FQGTGA. CDR3 protein: CASSGAGLAANTGELFF. CDR3 nucleotides: TGTGCCAGCAGCGGGGCGGGACTAGCGGCGAACACCGGGGAGCTGTTTTTT.

The chain has TRBV6-5 and TRBJ2-2; no definite D call. Between the trimmed V and J ends, which lost 8 bases and 5 bases, there was a span of 18 bases. This CDR3 has 15 residues. Germline V gene lookup returns CDR1 MNHEY and CDR2 SVGAGI. DNA for the CDR3: TGTGCCAGCCACCCTCTCACGAGCCTGACCGGGGAGCTGTTTTTT. This gives the protein CASHPLTSLTGELFF.

This chain joins TRBV10-3 and TRBJ2-7; 9 bases are shared with TRBD2. The CDR3 spans 17 residues. The germline V gene has CDR1 ENHRY and CDR2 SYGVKD. The J segment lost 2 bases and the V segment lost 4 bases, leaving 12 bases of the junction unmatched. CDR3 sequence (DNA): TGTGCCATCAGTGGCGGGATAGCGGGAGATATACCCTACGAGCAGTACTTC. Translated: CAISGGIAGDIPYEQYF.

The CDR3 loop is CASSYPRDSGYNEQFF. Written as DNA, the CDR3 is TGTGCCAGCAGTTACCCTCGGGACTCGGGATACAATGAGCAGTTCTTC. The chain recombines TRBV6-6 with TRBJ2-1, with D possibly TRBD2 on 6 matching bases. The germline V gene encodes CDR1 MNHNY and CDR2 SVGAGI (reference sequence). This CDR3 has 16 residues. The V gene lost 2 bases and the J gene lost 4 bases, with 15 bases spanning the gap.

The CDR3: CASSDPYRDRGRNQPQHF. CDR3 DNA: TGTGCCAGCAGTGACCCCTACCGGGACAGGGGGCGAAATCAGCCCCAGCATTTT. The chain uses TRBV6-1 and TRBJ1-5; 12 bases line up with TRBD1. CDR1 is MNHNS, CDR2 SASEGT, per germline. The length of the CDR3 is 18 residues. After removal of 3 bases from V and 4 bases from J, the junction contained 10 bases not matched to a gene.

V gene TRBV29-1 combines with J gene TRBJ1-3; D perhaps matches TRBD1 (5 bases). The CDR3 runs 14 residues. The V gene's germline CDR1 is SQVTM and CDR2 ANQGSEA. V dropped 4 bases and J dropped 4 bases, with 14 bases sitting between them. This CDR3 reads CSVGHGAGGNTIYF. DNA for the CDR3: TGCAGCGTTGGGCACGGGGCGGGAGGAAACACCATATATTTT.

This clone was seen a few times. This chain joins TRBV10-3 and TRBJ2-7, with a possible D match to TRBD2 (6 bases). This CDR3 has 14 amino acids. Germline V gene data show CDR1 as ENHRY and CDR2 as SYGVKD. Trimming removed 2 bases from V and 4 bases from J, with 12 bases in between. The CDR3 region is CAISEPSGHYEQYF. DNA of the CDR3: TGTGCCATCAGTGAGCCAAGCGGGCATTACGAGCAGTACTTC.

A single count supports this clone. The rearrangement joins TRBV25-1 to TRBJ2-5; D is unclear. Trimming left V 8 bases short and J 1 base short, with 14 bases between. Germline V gene data show CDR1 as MGHDK and CDR2 as SYGVNS. The CDR3 length is 14 residues. CDR3 amino acids: CASSGEALQETQYF. CDR3 nucleotides: TGTGCCAGCTCCGGAGAGGCCCTCCAAGAGACCCAGTACTTC.

The chain recombines TRBV10-3 with TRBJ1-2; 9 bases align to TRBD1. Unmatched junction bases numbered 5, after V lost 6 bases and J lost 0 bases. Germline V gene data show CDR1 as ENHRY and CDR2 as SYGVKD. The CDR3 extends over 15 amino acids. This CDR3 is CAISLGQGPNYGYTF. The DNA for the CDR3 is TGTGCCATCAGCCTTGGACAGGGGCCTAACTATGGCTACACCTTC.

This clone was observed once. The V and J genes are TRBV7-2 and TRBJ2-7; TRBD1 matches 8 bases. Per the germline V gene, CDR1 is SGHTA and CDR2 is FQGNSA. With V trimmed by 5 bases and J by 0 bases, 6 bases remained unmatched. CDR3 length: 15 residues. This chain's CDR3 is CASSPEGQASYEQYF. The CDR3 nucleotides read TGTGCCAGCAGCCCAGAGGGACAGGCCTCCTACGAGCAGTACTTC.

The chain couples TRBV10-3 to TRBJ1-2; 10 bases agree with TRBD1. V was clipped by 4 bases and J by 8 bases; unmatched bases: 4. CDR1 is ENHRY and CDR2 is SYGVKD in the germline V gene. The CDR3 covers 13 residues. CDR3 nucleotides: TGTGCCATCAGTGCCGGGACAGGGGACGGCTACACCTTC. Protein sequence: CAISAGTGDGYTF.

This clone was detected only once. The chain couples TRBV30 to TRBJ2-6; weak D call: TRBD2 (5 bases). The CDR3 consists of 15 residues. Trimming took 8 bases from V and 0 from J, leaving 14 bases between them. Germline V gives CDR1 GTSNPN, CDR2 SVGIG (reference sequence). The CDR3 region is CANRLTSSGANVLTF. The CDR3 coding sequence is TGTGCCAACCGACTCACTAGCTCTGGGGCCAACGTCCTGACTTTC.

This clone was seen a single time. This chain joins TRBV12-5 and TRBJ2-3; 9 bases line up with TRBD2. Germline lookup yields CDR1 LGHNT and CDR2 FRNRAP. Losses at the gene ends were 5 bases for V and 5 bases for J; bases not matched to a gene: 11. The CDR3 contains 16 residues. The CDR3 DNA follows: TGTGCTAGTGGTCTATCCGGGACTAGCACCGTAGATACGCAGTATTTT. Encoded protein: CASGLSGTSTVDTQYF.

J is TRBJ1-1 and V is TRBV10-2; D possibly corresponds to TRBD1 (5 bases). The CDR3 is 14 amino acids. V gave up 3 bases and J gave up 4 bases, with 12 bases separating them. The germline gives CDR1 WSHSY, CDR2 SAAADI. The CDR3 sequence is CASSEYRSSTEAFF. The CDR3 coding sequence is TGCGCCAGCAGTGAATACAGGTCAAGCACTGAAGCTTTCTTT.

The chain links TRBV5-1 to TRBJ2-3, with D tentatively TRBD1 (8 bases). Trimming cost V 4 bases and J 2 bases, with 17 bases left between them. This CDR3 is 16 amino acids long. CDR1 and CDR2 (germline): SGHRS, YFSETQ. CDR3 nucleotide sequence: TGCGCCAGCAGCAGCGGGACAGGAGGCCTCACAGATACGCAGTATTTT. It codes for CASSSGTGGLTDTQYF.

This clone was observed a few times. V and J are TRBV9 and TRBJ2-7; possibly TRBD2 for D (5 bases). CDR1 is SGDLS and CDR2 is YYNGEE in the germline V gene. This CDR3 region has 13 residues. V shed 0 bases and J shed 9 bases, with 13 bases lying between them. The CDR3 reads CASSVGGAQRQYF. The CDR3 nucleotides are TGTGCCAGCAGCGTAGGGGGAGCCCAACGGCAGTACTTC.

CDR3 in DNA: TGTGCCAGCAGGCCCTCAGGGAACTATGGCTACACCTTC. Translating it yields CASRPSGNYGYTF. V gene TRBV28 combines with J gene TRBJ1-2, with D tentatively TRBD1 (5 bases). Germline CDR1 reads MDHEN; CDR2 reads SYDVKM. The CDR3 contains 13 residues. V was cut by 6 bases and J by 2 bases, with 10 bases left in between.

V is TRBV7-2 and J is TRBJ1-1; 9 bases align to TRBD1. There are 17 residues in the CDR3. Unmatched junction bases numbered 10, after V lost 2 bases and J lost 3 bases. Germline assignment: CDR1 SGHTA and CDR2 FQGNSA. The CDR3 here is CASSLLGQGRWDTEAFF. DNA for the CDR3: TGTGCCAGCAGCTTATTGGGACAGGGAAGGTGGGACACTGAAGCTTTCTTT.

The table lists this clone with a count of one. This chain uses TRBV30 with TRBJ1-3, with 7 positions matching TRBD1. This CDR3 contains 15 residues. Per germline, CDR1 GTSNPN and CDR2 SVGIG (reference sequence). The V gene end was trimmed by 4 bases and the J gene end by 2 bases; junction bases not matched to a gene: 8. The CDR3 DNA reads as TGTGCCTGGAATGAACAGGGGTTCCCTGGAAACACCATATATTTT. This codes for CAWNEQGFPGNTIYF.

As concerns this clone: The same CDR3 can be traced to other DNA sequences in this sample. The rearrangement joins TRBV5-1 to TRBJ2-3; 7 bases line up with TRBD1. CDR3 size: 15 residues. The V segment lost 2 bases and the J segment 0 bases; nucleotides outside the gene matches: 3. CDR1 SGHRS and CDR2 YFSETQ come from the germline V gene. The CDR3 is CASSFGQVSTDTQYF. The CDR3 coding sequence is TGCGCCAGCAGCTTCGGACAGGTTAGCACAGATACGCAGTATTTT. The full variable domain, rest sourced from reference TRBV5-1 and TRBJ2-3, is KAGVTQTPRYLIKTRGQQVTLSCSPISGHRSVSWYQQTPGQGLQFLFEYFSETQRNKGNFPGRFSGRQFSNSRSEMNVSTLELGDSALYLCASSFGQVSTDTQYFGPGTRLTVL.

V gene TRBV7-9 combines with J gene TRBJ2-5, with a tentative D call TRBD2 (5 bases). Germline V gene sequence: CDR1 SEHNR, CDR2 FQNEAQ (reference sequence). V was cut by 2 bases and J by 8 bases, with 15 bases left in between. This CDR3 region has 14 residues. As DNA, the CDR3 is TGTGCCAGCAGCTTATCACCGGGGAAGAGAACCCAGTACTTC. Residues: CASSLSPGKRTQYF.

The genes are TRBV30 and TRBJ1-4; 7 positions match TRBD1. V shed 4 bases and J 8 bases; nucleotides not matched to a gene: 10. Germline CDR1 and CDR2: GTSNPN and SVGIG (reference sequence). This CDR3 has 14 amino acids. The CDR3 coding sequence is TGTGCCTGGACCCGAAACAGGGGCGCGGAAAAACTGTTTTTT. Translating gives CAWTRNRGAEKLFF.

This clone was detected only a few times. This chain uses TRBV9 with TRBJ2-2; 9 bases map to TRBD2. V shed 5 bases and J 0 bases; nucleotides not matched to a gene: 2. The length of the CDR3 is 15 residues. Germline V gene data show CDR1 as SGDLS and CDR2 as YYNGEE. CDR3 nucleotide sequence: TGTGCCAGCAGAAGCGGGGGGCCGAACACCGGGGAGCTGTTTTTT. It translates to CASRSGGPNTGELFF.

The chain joins TRBV6-1 to TRBJ1-4; D may be TRBD1 (6 bases). This CDR3 contains 15 residues. Germline CDR1 MNHNS, CDR2 SASEGT. V was trimmed by 4 bases and J by 13 bases, leaving 22 bases between them. CDR3 protein: CASSAHTEPGGRLFF. The DNA of the CDR3 is TGTGCCAGCAGTGCACATACAGAGCCCGGGGGGCGACTGTTTTTT.

The rearrangement joins TRBV21-1 to TRBJ1-1. TRBV21-1 counts as a pseudogene. The CDR3 is made up of 14 amino acids. For the CDR3, the DNA is TGTGCCAGCAGCCCACGGGTGAGGGACACTGAAGCTTTCTTT. Translated, it gives CASSPRVRDTEAFF.